Shown below are 31 T cell receptor beta chains from a single sample sequenced in a study of metastatic and nonmetastatic thyroid tumors (dated by TCRdb to the early 2020s). No patient had received any treatment before thyroid surgery. The protocol used for the library was PCR. Sequenced on an Illumina HiSeq 4000. TCRdb's own reprocessing of the public reads used fastp at Q25 and MiXCR and kept productive beta chains. Present in this sample are 35,000 to 50,000 clones, about 4.2% of which were seen just once. Together, the top ten hold around a tenth of the sample. Sequenced: blood. The receptors were sampled from a female donor with papillary thyroid cancer or a benign thyroid nodule (not recorded which). Some clones in this sample may be carry-over from other donors' samples.

This clone was detected many times. The CDR3 nucleotides read TGCAGTGCCCAGGGGGGGGGTATTAACTATGGCTACACCTTC. Translating gives CSAQGGGINYGYTF. This rearrangement joins TRBV20-1 to TRBJ1-2, with 7 bases lining up with TRBD1. J lost 1 base, V lost 6 bases, and 8 bases had no gene match. The CDR3 covers 14 residues. The germline CDR1 and CDR2 sequences are DFQATT and SNEGSKA (reference sequence).

The sample holds many counts of this clone. The chain combines TRBV27 with TRBJ2-5, with D unclear. The CDR3 consists of 15 residues. V was trimmed by 5 bases and J by 2 bases, leaving 15 bases between them. Germline values: CDR1 MNHEY, CDR2 SMNVEV (reference sequence). This chain's CDR3 is CASSPRTRNQETQYF. The DNA for the CDR3 is TGTGCCAGCAGTCCCCGCACGAGAAATCAAGAGACCCAGTACTTC.

The table lists this clone with many counts. The chain is built from TRBV7-2 and TRBJ2-3, with unresolved D. V was clipped by 2 bases and J by 7 bases, with 28 bases between them. Germline V gene data show CDR1 as SGHTA and CDR2 as FQGNSA. The CDR3 spans 19 residues. The CDR3 sequence is CASSLFGSGIGPTRHTQYF. The CDR3 bases are TGTGCCAGCAGCTTATTCGGCTCGGGTATAGGCCCCACGCGGCATACGCAGTATTTT. The entire variable domain, with the rest obtained from reference TRBV7-2 and TRBJ2-3, is as follows: GAGVSQSPSNKVTEKGKDVELRCDPISGHTALYWYRQSLGQGLEFLIYFQGNSAPDKSGLPSDRFSAERTGGSVSTLTIQRTQQEDSAVYLCASSLFGSGIGPTRHTQYFGPGTRLTVL.

The genes are TRBV20-1 and TRBJ2-3; D may correspond to TRBD1 or TRBD2 (5 bases each). This CDR3 is 15 amino acids long. Germline V gives CDR1 DFQATT, CDR2 SNEGSKA (reference sequence). Trimming removed 4 bases from V and 0 bases from J, with 14 bases in between. The CDR3 is CSATRGGSSTDTQYF. The CDR3 coding sequence is TGCAGTGCTACCCGGGGCGGGTCTAGCACAGATACGCAGTATTTT.

The V call is TRBV6-1, the J call TRBJ2-2, with 15 bases fitting TRBD2. Germline loops: CDR1 MNHNS, CDR2 SASEGT. Trimming removed 7 bases from V and 6 bases from J; junction bases left unmatched: 9. There are 17 residues in the CDR3. The DNA of the CDR3 is TGTGCCAGCATGCCGGGACTAGCGGGAGGTTTCTCCGGGGAGCTGTTTTTT. Amino acids: CASMPGLAGGFSGELFF.

In its sample, this clone was seen many times. The rearrangement uses TRBV4-2 and TRBJ2-3; TRBD2 might be the D (6 bases). Trimming cost V 0 bases and J 5 bases, with 12 bases left between them. The CDR3 is 15 residues long. CDR1 LGHNA and CDR2 YNFKEQ come from the germline V gene. CDR3 residues: CASSQDLGTVDTQYF. The CDR3 DNA sequence: TGTGCCAGCAGCCAAGATTTAGGGACTGTAGATACGCAGTATTTT.

This clone was seen at least ten times. Within the sample, other DNA sequences also encode this same CDR3. V usage is TRBV5-1 and J usage is TRBJ2-1; the match to TRBD2 covers 11 bases. This CDR3 has 18 amino acids. V shed 3 bases, J shed 0 bases, and the junction held 8 bases outside the gene matches. Germline loops: CDR1 SGHRS, CDR2 YFSETQ. CDR3: CASSWRTTSGSSYNEQFF. CDR3 bases: TGCGCCAGCAGCTGGAGGACAACTAGCGGGAGCTCCTACAATGAGCAGTTCTTC.

This clone was seen at least ten times. The chain employs TRBV20-1 and TRBJ2-3; TRBD2 agrees at 10 bases. Looked up from germline, CDR1 is DFQATT and CDR2 is SNEGSKA (reference sequence). This CDR3 contains 15 residues. V lost 5 bases to trimming and J lost 0 bases; unmatched junction nucleotides: 5. This CDR3 reads CSAVLAGKSTDTQYF. CDR3 DNA sequence: TGCAGTGCTGTACTAGCGGGAAAGAGCACAGATACGCAGTATTTT.

Only a few counts were recorded for this clone. A read error is possible here, since a much larger clone lies one base away. V gene TRBV24-1 combines with J gene TRBJ2-1; D gene ambiguous. There are 16 residues in the CDR3. Germline V gives CDR1 KGHDR, CDR2 SFDVKD. This chain's CDR3 is CAASYLKWAGRNEQFF. For the CDR3, the DNA is TGTGCCGCCAGTTATTTGAAATGGGCAGGTCGCAATGAGCAGTTCTTC.

This clone showed up just a few times. DNA for the CDR3: TGTGCCAGCATTGCCTCAGGACGGTATAATTCACCCCTCCACTTT. Its protein is CASIASGRYNSPLHF. This chain uses TRBV12-3 or TRBV12-4 with TRBJ1-6; no clear D gene. CDR3 length: 15 amino acids. V was clipped by 7 bases and J by 4 bases, with 14 bases between them.

This clone was seen a few times. One end of the junction does not line up with germline, which may come from a read error. The chain combines TRBV7-9 with TRBJ2-7; D is ambiguous. Germline V lookup: CDR1 SEHNR, CDR2 FQNEAQ (reference sequence). CDR3 length: 15 amino acids. CDR3 protein: CASSLRRSISYDQYF. CDR3 nucleotides: TGTGCCAGCAGCTTAAGAAGGTCGATCTCCTACGATCAGTACTTC. Complete variable domain (other parts from reference TRBV7-9 and TRBJ2-7): DTGVSQNPRHKITKRGQNVTFRCDPISEHNRLYWYRQTLGQGPEFLTYFQNEAQLEKSRLLSDRFSAERPKGSFSTLEIQRTEQGDSAMYLCASSLRRSISYDQYFGPGTRLTVT.

This clone was seen a handful of times. The V and J genes are TRBV12-3 or TRBV12-4 and TRBJ2-1; 8 bases are shared with TRBD2. The ends lost 3 bases at V and 9 bases at J; junction bases unmatched: 10. This CDR3 region has 15 residues. The chain's CDR3 is CASSFQREPRFEQFF. In DNA, the CDR3 is TGTGCCAGCAGTTTTCAGCGGGAGCCCCGTTTTGAGCAGTTCTTC.

This clone showed up many times. The rearrangement joins TRBV18 to TRBJ2-7; 8 bases are shared with TRBD2. CDR3 length equals 13 residues. Germline values: CDR1 KGHSH, CDR2 LQKENI. With 3 bases clipped from V and 2 bases from J, the junction kept 0 bases outside the gene matches. DNA of the CDR3: TGTGCCAGCTCACCGGGACTAGCCTACGAGCAGTACTTC. Translation: CASSPGLAYEQYF.

Concerning this clone itself: Since the CDR3 does not end with the conserved phenylalanine or tryptophan, this likely comes from a read error. This chain joins TRBV7-2 and TRBJ1-1, with D hard to call. Deletions cut 6 bases from V and 5 bases from J, with 7 bases between. The CDR3 totals 11 residues. From germline, CDR1 is SGHTA and CDR2 FQGNSA. This CDR3 is CASSPYTEAFL. In DNA form, the CDR3 reads TGTGCCAGCAGTCCATATACTGAAGCTTTCCTT.

This clone was found many times. The chain carries TRBV3-1 and TRBJ2-5; TRBD2 agrees at 8 bases. CDR1 and CDR2 from the germline V gene are LGHDT and YNNKEL (reference sequence). There are 18 residues in the CDR3. The J segment lost 5 bases and the V segment lost 0 bases, leaving 14 bases of the junction unmatched. This CDR3 is CASSQDAGLVPNGETQYF. CDR3 in DNA: TGTGCCAGCAGCCAAGATGCGGGACTAGTTCCTAACGGGGAGACCCAGTACTTC.

A word on this clone: An end of the junction differs from the germline gene, which may be a read error. The chain joins TRBV20-1 to TRBJ2-7; D remains unclear. Germline V gene data show CDR1 as DFQATT and CDR2 as SNEGSKA (reference sequence). This CDR3 has 14 amino acids. CDR3 sequence: CSASIRSDSYEQHF. The CDR3 DNA is TGCAGTGCTAGTATTAGGAGCGATAGCTACGAGCAGCACTTC.

V is TRBV28 and J is TRBJ1-6; D unresolved. Germline V gene sequence: CDR1 MDHEN, CDR2 SYDVKM. V was trimmed by 6 bases and J by 8 bases, leaving 8 bases between them. The CDR3 is 12 amino acids. CDR3 in amino acids: CASRPQYSPLHF. The CDR3 DNA is TGTGCCAGCAGGCCTCAATATTCACCCCTCCACTTT.

This clone was observed at least ten times. This specimen includes other DNA sequences encoding the same CDR3. The rearrangement uses TRBV29-1 and TRBJ1-1; D is undetermined. V was trimmed by 7 bases and J by 2 bases, leaving 11 bases between them. The length of the CDR3 is 12 residues. Germline V lookup: CDR1 SQVTM, CDR2 ANQGSEA. CDR3 coding DNA: TGCAGCGCAACAGAGGACAACACTGAAGCTTTCTTT. This codes for CSATEDNTEAFF.

In its sample, this clone was seen a few times. The chain joins TRBV28 to TRBJ1-5, with D hard to call. V lost 3 bases and J 6 bases, leaving 3 bases between the germline ends. Germline CDR1 is MDHEN and CDR2 is SYDVKM. The CDR3 is 11 amino acids. In DNA, the CDR3 is TGTGCCAGCAGTTTCGGTCAGCCCCAGCATTTT. This sequence encodes CASSFGQPQHF.

This clone was detected only a few times. This CDR3 is missing its conserved last phenylalanine or tryptophan, likely due to a read error. The chain carries TRBV19 and TRBJ2-1, with 11 bases aligning to TRBD2. CDR3 length: 16 residues. V shed 5 bases, J shed 7 bases, and the junction held 10 bases outside the gene matches. Germline CDR1 reads LNHDA; CDR2 reads SQIVND (reference sequence). The CDR3 DNA follows: TGTGCCAGTAGTGCCAGACTAGCGGGGATATCTAATGAGCAGTTCCTC. Its protein product is CASSARLAGISNEQFL.

This clone was observed at least ten times. The J gene is TRBJ2-1, the V gene TRBV11-2; 11 positions match TRBD1. Germline assignment: CDR1 SGHAT and CDR2 FQNNGV. The CDR3 length is 12 residues. The trim removed 5 bases at V and 11 bases at J, leaving 2 bases unmatched. The CDR3 coding sequence is TGTGCCAGCAGCAGGGACAGGGGGAAGCAGTTCTTC. Its protein is CASSRDRGKQFF.

In regard to this clone: A much larger clone lies one base from this, so it may be a read error. No conserved phenylalanine or tryptophan is present at the end of the CDR3, so a read error is the likely explanation. J is TRBJ2-7 and V is TRBV5-1; D not certain. Per the germline V gene, CDR1 is SGHRS and CDR2 is YFSETQ. V was clipped by 0 bases and J by 7 bases, with 11 bases between them. The CDR3 sequence is 13 residues long. The CDR3: CASSLVVGVEQYL. CDR3 DNA sequence: TGCGCCAGCAGCTTGGTGGTCGGAGTGGAGCAGTACCTC.

There are many counts of this clone. CDR3 sequence: CASSRISGKETQYF. The CDR3 nucleotides read TGTGCCAGCAGTAGAATATCCGGAAAGGAGACCCAGTACTTC. V is TRBV25-1 and J is TRBJ2-5; D is uncertain. V shed 5 bases and J shed 5 bases, with 15 bases lying between them. CDR1 is MGHDK and CDR2 is SYGVNS in the germline V gene. The CDR3 is made up of 14 amino acids.

In this sample, this clone turned up many times. The chain combines TRBV20-1 with TRBJ2-7; D call uncertain. The CDR3 totals 13 residues. V lost 1 base, J lost 4 bases, and 11 bases lay in between. Germline CDR1 and CDR2: DFQATT and SNEGSKA (reference sequence). For the CDR3, the DNA is TGCAGTGCTAGAGGTCGCTTAGAATACGAGCAGTACTTC. Translation gives CSARGRLEYEQYF.

This chain joins TRBV6-5 and TRBJ2-1; D unclear. Germline values: CDR1 MNHEY, CDR2 SVGAGI. Between the trimmed V and J ends, which lost 0 bases and 4 bases, there was a span of 16 bases. CDR3 size: 17 residues. The CDR3 DNA reads as TGTGCCAGCAGTTACTCTTTGGCCTCTACGCTTTACAATGAGCAGTTCTTC. Residues: CASSYSLASTLYNEQFF.

This clone was seen only a few times. Being one base from a much bigger clone, this may be a read error. Other nucleotide sequences in the sample specify the same CDR3. This sequence joins TRBV2 and TRBJ2-4, with D possibly TRBD2 on 5 matching bases. V lost 6 bases to trimming and J lost 11 bases, with 14 bases between them. Per the germline V gene, CDR1 is SNHLY and CDR2 is FYNNEI. The CDR3 has 12 residues. The CDR3 bases are TGTGCCAGCAGCCCCCGGGGTGGAGTTCAGTACTTC. Its translation is CASSPRGGVQYF.

This clone was observed at least ten times. Being one base from a much bigger clone, this may be a read error. The chain employs TRBV19 and TRBJ1-1, with D uncertain. Germline V lookup: CDR1 LNHDA, CDR2 SQIVND (reference sequence). The CDR3 sequence is 13 residues long. CDR3 protein: CASNRRENTEALF. As DNA, the CDR3 is TGTGCCAGTAACCGACGGGAGAACACTGAAGCTCTCTTT.

There are many counts of this clone. The chain couples TRBV20-1 to TRBJ2-1, with a possible D match to TRBD2 (5 bases). V was shortened by 3 bases and J by 11 bases, with 23 bases between the two germline ends. The CDR3 sequence is 15 residues long. CDR1 and CDR2 (germline): DFQATT, SNEGSKA (reference sequence). CDR3 amino acids: CSARIPVGRGWKQFF. The CDR3 DNA sequence: TGCAGTGCTAGGATCCCCGTTGGCCGGGGTTGGAAGCAGTTCTTC.

This clone has a count of ten or more. This chain uses TRBV11-3 with TRBJ2-2, with D perhaps TRBD2 (6 bases). The V and J ends lost 0 bases and 1 base respectively, with 9 bases between them. CDR3 length: 16 amino acids. Germline CDR1 SGHNT, CDR2 YENEEA. The CDR3 sequence: CASSLEIAENTGELFF. The DNA for the CDR3 is TGTGCCAGCAGCTTAGAGATAGCGGAGAACACCGGGGAGCTGTTTTTT.

Notes on this clone: This is likely a read error, given that the CDR3 carries no conserved phenylalanine or tryptophan at its end. The limits of the CDR3 on the DNA are not certain, so only TCRdb's listed CDR3 is given. The chain combines TRBV2 with TRBJ1-2; the DNA was not compared with TRBD1, the D call given in the table. Germline lookup yields CDR1 SNHLY and CDR2 FYNNEI. The CDR3 length is 13 residues, termini included. The CDR3 reads CASRGTGPDGYSL.

The rearrangement joins TRBV6-4 to TRBJ2-3, with D unclear. Germline CDR1 and CDR2: MRHNA and SNTAGT. This CDR3 is built from 14 residues. V was clipped by 3 bases and J by 3 bases, with 10 bases between them. The CDR3 region is CASSDGHGTDTQYF. CDR3 nucleotides: TGTGCCAGCAGTGATGGCCACGGAACAGATACGCAGTATTTT.